The 32 T cell receptor beta chains below come from one sample, sequenced in a study of vaccination and CD4 T cells after COVID-19. The Oncomine TCR Beta short-read assay was applied to DNA of cultured CD4+ T cells. TCRdb fed the PCR reads into MiXCR, producing one record per CDR3 protein. The table has over 8,000 distinct CDR3 sequences, under 70% seen once. Documented treatment: approximately nine-day PBMC culture with coronavirus spike peptide pools or control peptides (ViraFEST assay). These receptors are not linked to any known antigen. The sample comprised CD4+ T cells from blood, cultured in vitro. Receptors originate from a human donor who had recovered from COVID-19.

The chain uses TRBV15 and TRBJ2-7, with no clear D. Germline V gene sequence: CDR1 LNHNV, CDR2 YYDKDF (reference sequence). The CDR3 totals 14 residues. Trimming took off 0 bases at V and 0 bases at J, with 6 bases between the two ends. The DNA for the CDR3 is TGTGCCACCAGCAGAGACAGGAGCTCCTACGAGCAGTACTTC. Protein product: CATSRDRSSYEQYF.

The chain is built from TRBV20-1 and TRBJ2-7, with D possibly matching TRBD1 (6 bases). The CDR3 is 12 residues long. V lost 4 bases, J lost 1 base, and 8 bases lay in between. The V gene's germline CDR1 is DFQATT and CDR2 SNEGSKA (reference sequence). CDR3 in amino acids: CSANDRSYEQYF. DNA of the CDR3: TGCAGTGCTAATGACAGGTCCTACGAGCAGTACTTC.

The chain recombines TRBV7-8 with TRBJ2-7; D gene unclear. Germline V gives CDR1 SGHVS, CDR2 FQNEAQ. CDR3 length: 16 residues. Trimming pared 0 bases from V and 1 base from J, leaving 13 bases between. The chain's CDR3 is CASSLASWQQSYEQYF. The CDR3 coding sequence is TGTGCCAGCAGCTTAGCTTCCTGGCAGCAGTCCTACGAGCAGTACTTC.

This clonotype was detected a few times. V is TRBV27 and J is TRBJ1-5; no clear D gene. The CDR3 contains 12 residues. CDR1 and CDR2 from the germline V gene are MNHEY and SMNVEV (reference sequence). The V end lost 8 bases, the J end lost 0 bases, and 5 bases lay between the germline ends. This CDR3 reads CASGNSNQPQHF. The CDR3 bases are TGTGCCAGCGGAAATAGCAATCAGCCCCAGCATTTT.

CDR3 in amino acids: CASSIDSGNTGELFF. DNA of the CDR3: TGTGCCAGCAGCATAGATAGCGGGAACACCGGGGAGCTGTTTTTT. The chain uses TRBV7-9 and TRBJ2-2; perhaps TRBD2 as D (6 bases). This CDR3 is built from 15 residues. With 5 bases removed from V and 1 base from J, the gap between germline ends came to 11 bases. Germline V gene data show CDR1 as SEHNR and CDR2 as FQNEAQ (reference sequence).

The V gene is TRBV11-2, the J gene TRBJ2-6; no definite D call. Germline V lookup: CDR1 SGHAT, CDR2 FQNNGV. The CDR3 contains 15 residues. The ends were cut back, 0 bases at V and 2 bases at J, with 5 bases in the middle. DNA of the CDR3: TGTGCCAGCAGCTTAGAGACGGCTGGGGCCAACGTCCTGACTTTC. Its translation: CASSLETAGANVLTF.

The J gene is TRBJ2-5, the V gene TRBV30; a possible D gene is TRBD1 (6 bases). The CDR3 consists of 14 residues. Germline V CDR1 and CDR2: GTSNPN, SVGIG (reference sequence). V was pared by 6 bases and J by 5 bases, with 19 bases between. The chain's CDR3 is CACNAGVSMETQYF. The CDR3 DNA follows: TGTGCCTGCAATGCAGGGGTTTCGATGGAGACCCAGTACTTC.

CDR3 sequence reads: CSARASRMGSANEQFF. The CDR3 nucleotides are TGCAGTGCCAGGGCGTCACGGATGGGGAGTGCCAATGAGCAGTTCTTC. The rearrangement links TRBV20-1 to TRBJ2-1, with D perhaps given as TRBD1 or TRBD2 (5 bases each). The germline gives CDR1 DFQATT, CDR2 SNEGSKA (reference sequence). There are 16 residues in the CDR3. V was pared by 6 bases and J by 6 bases, with 24 bases between.

V and J are TRBV20-1 and TRBJ1-2, with D unclear. Germline V gene lookup returns CDR1 DFQATT and CDR2 SNEGSKA (reference sequence). The CDR3 is made up of 11 amino acids. The V end was cut by 3 bases, the J end by 3 bases, with 5 bases between. CDR3 sequence (DNA): TGCAGTGCTAGCCAGGACTATGGCTACACCTTC. This gives the protein CSASQDYGYTF.

J is TRBJ2-1 and V is TRBV5-4; D possibly corresponds to TRBD1 (5 bases). V was clipped by 1 base and J by 4 bases, with 6 bases between them. CDR1 and CDR2 from the germline V gene are SGHNT and YYREEE (reference sequence). CDR3 length: 13 residues. CDR3 loop: CASSLRGYNEQFF. CDR3 sequence (DNA): TGTGCCAGCAGCTTGAGGGGATACAATGAGCAGTTCTTC.

The J gene is TRBJ1-5, the V gene TRBV10-1; possibly TRBD1 for D (6 bases). This CDR3 comprises 15 residues. Per the germline V gene, CDR1 is WNHNN and CDR2 is SYGVQD (reference sequence). Trimming left V 10 bases short and J 6 bases short, with 22 bases between. In DNA form, the CDR3 reads TGCGCCATTCAAAAGGGGCAGGGGCGACCTCAGCCCCAGCATTTT. Encoded protein: CAIQKGQGRPQPQHF.

The chain links TRBV27 to TRBJ1-2; a weak D match, TRBD1 (6 bases). The germline V and J ends were trimmed by 3 bases and 7 bases, with 12 bases remaining between them. CDR1 MNHEY and CDR2 SMNVEV come from the germline V gene (reference sequence). The CDR3 is 13 amino acids. The CDR3 coding sequence is TGTGCCAGCAGTTTCCGGGGGCTTGGTGGCTACACCTTC. Translation: CASSFRGLGGYTF.

This chain joins TRBV19 and TRBJ1-1; D call uncertain. Trimming pared 6 bases from V and 1 base from J, leaving 9 bases between. The length of the CDR3 is 13 residues. Germline loops: CDR1 LNHDA, CDR2 SQIVND (reference sequence). The CDR3 region is CASSVQRNTEAFF. The CDR3 DNA is TGTGCCAGTAGCGTACAGAGGAACACTGAAGCTTTCTTT.

This chain links TRBV2 with TRBJ1-2; weak D call: TRBD1 (5 bases). V was clipped by 6 bases and J by 10 bases, with 12 bases between them. The CDR3 is made up of 11 amino acids. In germline, CDR1 is SNHLY, CDR2 FYNNEI. The CDR3 reads CASSNQGVYTF. The CDR3 DNA reads as TGTGCCAGCAGCAATCAGGGCGTCTACACCTTC.

J is TRBJ1-5 and V is TRBV18, with D possibly being TRBD1 (6 bases). Per the germline V gene, CDR1 is KGHSH and CDR2 is LQKENI. Trimming stripped 6 bases from V and 3 bases from J, with 15 bases between. CDR3 length: 15 residues. The CDR3 spells CASSLISGVNQPQHF. The DNA of the CDR3 is TGTGCCAGCTCCCTCATCTCAGGGGTCAATCAGCCCCAGCATTTT.

This sequence joins TRBV6-5 and TRBJ2-3; the D gene is possibly TRBD1 (6 bases). The CDR3 contains 12 residues. V was shortened by 4 bases and J by 6 bases, with 8 bases between the two germline ends. Per the germline V gene, CDR1 is MNHEY and CDR2 is SVGAGI. CDR3 nucleotide sequence: TGTGCCAGCAGTTCAACAGGGGATACGCAGTATTTT. This gives the protein CASSSTGDTQYF.

Only a few counts were recorded for this clonotype. The chain links TRBV5-1 to TRBJ2-3; no definite D call. The length of the CDR3 is 14 residues. Trimming pared 4 bases from V and 3 bases from J, leaving 12 bases between. Germline values: CDR1 SGHRS, CDR2 YFSETQ. The CDR3 spells CASSLLDPTDTQYF. CDR3 coding DNA: TGCGCCAGCAGCCTGCTCGACCCGACAGATACGCAGTATTTT. Full variable domain (rest looked up from reference TRBV5-1 and TRBJ2-3): KAGVTQTPRYLIKTRGQQVTLSCSPISGHRSVSWYQQTPGQGLQFLFEYFSETQRNKGNFPGRFSGRQFSNSRSEMNVSTLELGDSALYLCASSLLDPTDTQYFGPGTRLTVL.

The CDR3 sequence: CASSVRGAGNTIYF. The DNA for the CDR3 is TGTGCCAGTAGTGTCCGGGGAGCTGGAAACACCATATATTTT. The gene calls are TRBV19 and TRBJ1-3; D is unclear. V was clipped by 5 bases and J by 2 bases, with 10 bases between them. The CDR3 is made up of 14 amino acids. In germline, CDR1 is LNHDA, CDR2 SQIVND (reference sequence).

A few counts support this clonotype. The chain links TRBV7-6 to TRBJ2-1; 11 bases are shared with TRBD2. Germline V gives CDR1 SGHVS, CDR2 FNYEAQ. This CDR3 spans 17 amino acids. Germline trimming cut 1 base from V and 4 bases from J; bases unmatched to any gene: 6. This chain's CDR3 is CASSLGLVAGGYNEQFF. In nucleotides, the CDR3 is TGTGCCAGCAGCTTAGGATTAGTAGCGGGGGGGTACAATGAGCAGTTCTTC.

The chain is built from TRBV11-3 and TRBJ2-2, with 16 bases identical to TRBD2. From germline, CDR1 is SGHNT and CDR2 YENEEA. The CDR3 consists of 20 residues. J lost 2 bases, V lost 1 base, and 7 bases had no gene match. In DNA form, the CDR3 reads TGTGCCAGCAGCTTAGGACCGGGACTAGCGGGAGGGAGAAACACCGGGGAGCTGTTTTTT. Translating gives CASSLGPGLAGGRNTGELFF.

The rearrangement uses TRBV6-1 and TRBJ2-5; TRBD2 agrees at 7 bases. CDR1 is MNHNS and CDR2 is SASEGT in the germline V gene. Trimming cost V 11 bases and J 5 bases; bases outside gene matches: 8. The CDR3 runs to 12 residues. CDR3 residues: CAGQRGGETQYF. The CDR3 bases are TGTGCCGGTCAGAGGGGAGGGGAGACCCAGTACTTC.

V gene TRBV20-1 combines with J gene TRBJ2-5, with 8 bases aligning to TRBD2. CDR1 is DFQATT and CDR2 is SNEGSKA in the germline V gene (reference sequence). V was pared by 6 bases and J by 0 bases, with 6 bases of the junction left unmatched. The CDR3 contains 14 residues. Here the CDR3 reads CSALHSGDQETQYF. The CDR3 region has the DNA TGCAGTGCATTACATAGCGGGGACCAAGAGACCCAGTACTTC.

This clonotype showed up just once. This chain uses TRBV4-1 with TRBJ2-4; D uncertain. Trimming stripped 0 bases from V and 7 bases from J, with 13 bases between. Germline V gene sequence: CDR1 MGHRA, CDR2 YSYEKL. The CDR3 covers 15 residues. The CDR3 nucleotides are TGCGCCAGCAGCCAAGATTCGGTTTCCCCTAACATTCAGTACTTC. Its translation is CASSQDSVSPNIQYF.

This clonotype was observed a few times. This chain links TRBV20-1 with TRBJ1-5; D remains unclear. The V and J ends lost 2 bases and 7 bases respectively, with 15 bases between them. Looked up from germline, CDR1 is DFQATT and CDR2 is SNEGSKA (reference sequence). CDR3 length equals 14 residues. The DNA of the CDR3 is TGCAGTGCTAGACCCGCGACTCCTAGCCAGCCCCAGCATTTT. This encodes CSARPATPSQPQHF.

The V call is TRBV6-5, the J call TRBJ1-6; D might be TRBD1 (6 bases). Between the trimmed V and J ends, which lost 3 bases and 10 bases, there was a span of 13 bases. This CDR3 contains 14 residues. The germline V gene encodes CDR1 MNHEY and CDR2 SVGAGI. The CDR3: CASSYIGGGSPLHF. The CDR3 region has the DNA TGTGCCAGCAGTTATATAGGGGGTGGATCACCCCTCCACTTT.

The rearrangement links TRBV7-3 to TRBJ1-1; 9 positions agree with TRBD1. CDR1 and CDR2 from the germline V gene are SGHTA and FQGTGA. With 7 bases clipped from V and 1 base from J, the junction kept 4 bases outside the gene matches. This CDR3 has 14 amino acids. CDR3: CASTPGQGNTEAFF. The CDR3 coding sequence is TGTGCCAGCACCCCGGGACAGGGGAACACTGAAGCTTTCTTT. Using reference TRBV7-3 and TRBJ1-1 for the parts outside the CDR3, the full variable domain is GAGVSQTPSNKVTEKGKYVELRCDPISGHTALYWYRQSLGQGPEFLIYFQGTGAADDSGLPNDRFFAVRPEGSVSTLKIQRTERGDSAVYLCASTPGQGNTEAFFGQGTRLTVV.

The V call is TRBV7-3, the J call TRBJ1-2; 7 nucleotides line up with TRBD1. V lost 4 bases to trimming and J lost 5 bases; unmatched junction nucleotides: 22. The CDR3 consists of 19 residues. Germline-derived CDR1 and CDR2 are SGHTA and FQGTGA. The CDR3 coding sequence is TGTGCCAGCAGCTCCACCCCCCGACAGGGCCCCAACCCTAGGTATGGCTACACCTTC. This codes for CASSSTPRQGPNPRYGYTF.

The CDR3 DNA reads as TGCAGTGCTAGATTGGGCCCAGCCGAAGGTCAGCCCCAGCATTTT. It translates to CSARLGPAEGQPQHF. This chain connects TRBV20-1 to TRBJ1-5; D remains unclear. The CDR3 runs to 15 residues. V dropped 2 bases and J dropped 6 bases, with 17 bases sitting between them. CDR1 is DFQATT, CDR2 SNEGSKA, per germline (reference sequence).

This chain connects TRBV12-3 or TRBV12-4 to TRBJ2-5; no clear D. CDR3 length: 13 residues. Trimming removed 4 bases from V and 5 bases from J, with 11 bases in between. The chain's CDR3 is CASSSHGGETQYF. DNA of the CDR3: TGTGCCAGCAGTTCCCACGGCGGCGAGACCCAGTACTTC.

This clonotype was observed a few times. The chain has TRBV15 and TRBJ1-5; no firm D call. The germline V gene has CDR1 LNHNV and CDR2 YYDKDF (reference sequence). The CDR3 has 14 amino acids. Trimming left V 0 bases short and J 5 bases short, with 8 bases between. CDR3 DNA sequence: TGTGCCACCAGCAGAGATCGGACGTATCAGCCCCAGCATTTT. Its protein is CATSRDRTYQPQHF.

The gene calls are TRBV7-2 and TRBJ2-5; no clear D gene. The germline V gene encodes CDR1 SGHTA and CDR2 FQGNSA. This CDR3 contains 15 residues. The V end lost 1 base, the J end lost 4 bases, and 13 bases lay between the germline ends. The CDR3 sequence is CASSLGYRVVETQYF. In DNA, the CDR3 is TGTGCCAGCAGCTTAGGTTATAGGGTCGTAGAGACCCAGTACTTC.

Here the CDR3 reads CSASPGYGTLETQYF. The CDR3 DNA is TGCAGTGCTAGCCCCGGATACGGTACCTTAGAGACCCAGTACTTC. This sequence joins TRBV20-1 and TRBJ2-5, with D hard to call. The CDR3 is 15 amino acids. V lost 3 bases and J lost 4, with 18 bases in between. Germline lookup yields CDR1 DFQATT and CDR2 SNEGSKA (reference sequence).